Sequencing of this T cell receptor (beta chain) was carried out in a study of cytomegalovirus exposure and HLA in healthy donors. Background on the study: Of the donors genotyped, about 410 in all, about 81% fell in the Caucasian-associated ancestry cluster.

Amplification used 60 Vbeta primers and 13 Jbeta primers. The table came from immunoSEQ multiplex PCR; TCRdb's copy has only in-frame clones and leaves some out. The repertoire includes around 65,000 clones, over 75% of them detected once, and around 4.7% sits in the top ten. Broader study findings: The HLA-A and HLA-B alleles of most subjects were reportedly predicted accurately from TCR beta sequences.

As concerns this clone: Its antigen is as yet unknown.

What was sequenced was PBMCs. The clonotype was recovered from a woman in her twenties or thirties in good health and CMV-seronegative.

The CDR3 DNA reads as TGTGCCAGCAGTTTCCGAGAAACTGAAGCTTTCTTT. This codes for CASSFRETEAFF. V and J are TRBV5-4 and TRBJ1-1; D remains ambiguous. The V gene's germline CDR1 is SGHNT and CDR2 YYREEE (reference sequence). This CDR3 is 12 amino acids long. With 5 bases removed from V and 5 bases from J, the gap between germline ends came to 10 bases.